The rows below give T cell receptor beta chains drawn from one sample of a study of cytomegalovirus exposure and HLA in healthy donors. Clones were sequenced by immunoSEQ multiplex PCR, and TCRdb holds only the in-frame ones, with some missing. The table includes roughly 330,000 clones, roughly 87% detected once. Sequences were obtained from PBMCs. The receptors here all came from a woman aged 25-40 years in good health and CMV-seropositive. The CDR3 runs from the conserved cysteine through the conserved F or W. D genes are given only for firm matches. Only some rows state a clone size, as once, few, many or a class for expanded clones.

d_gene	abundance	v_gene	j_gene	CDR3aa	CDR3nt
TRBD2	-	TRBV2	TRBJ2-1	CASSEYLSGRASPRVREQFF	TGTGCCAGCAGTGAATATTTAAGCGGGAGGGCAAGCCCCCGGGTGCGTGAGCAGTTCTTC
TRBD1	-	TRBV4-1	TRBJ2-7	CASSQPGQMVSEQYF	TGCGCCAGCAGCCAGCCGGGACAGATGGTCTCGGAGCAGTACTTC
-	-	TRBV20-1	TRBJ1-5	CSAIGDQPQHF	TGCAGTGCCATAGGGGACCAGCCCCAGCATTTT
-	few	TRBV7-9	TRBJ2-7	CASSFGMPVEQYF	TGTGCCAGCAGCTTCGGGATGCCGGTCGAGCAGTACTTC
-	-	TRBV28	TRBJ1-2	CASSFGGNSANYGYTF	TGTGCCAGCAGCTTCGGGGGAAATTCGGCTAACTATGGCTACACCTTC
-	-	TRBV15	TRBJ1-5	CATSRLLHQPQHF	TGTGCCACCAGCAGATTGTTGCATCAGCCCCAGCATTTT
-	-	TRBV29-1	TRBJ1-5	CSVGNQPQHF	TGCAGCGTTGGAAATCAGCCCCAGCATTTT
-	once	TRBV19	TRBJ2-1	CASKGGYNEQFF	TGTGCCAGTAAAGGGGGCTACAATGAGCAGTTCTTC
-	-	TRBV9	TRBJ1-5	CASSREVGFNQPQHF	TGTGCCAGCAGTAGAGAGGTAGGTTTCAATCAGCCCCAGCATTTT
TRBD2	-	TRBV4-3	TRBJ2-3	CASSMGTSVYTDTQYF	TGCGCCAGCAGCATGGGGACTAGCGTTTACACAGATACGCAGTATTTT